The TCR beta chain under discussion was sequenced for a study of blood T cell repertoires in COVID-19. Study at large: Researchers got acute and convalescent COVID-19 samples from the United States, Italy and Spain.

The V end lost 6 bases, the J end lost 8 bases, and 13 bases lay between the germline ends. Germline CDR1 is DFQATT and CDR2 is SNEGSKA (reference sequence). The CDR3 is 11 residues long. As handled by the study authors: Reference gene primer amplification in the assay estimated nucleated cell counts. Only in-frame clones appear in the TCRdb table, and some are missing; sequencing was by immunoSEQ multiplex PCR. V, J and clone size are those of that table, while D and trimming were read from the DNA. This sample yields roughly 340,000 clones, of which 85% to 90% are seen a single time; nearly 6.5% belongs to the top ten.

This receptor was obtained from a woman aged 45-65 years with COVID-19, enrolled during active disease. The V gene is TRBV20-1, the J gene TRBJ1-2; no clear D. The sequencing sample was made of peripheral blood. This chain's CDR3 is CSASGGNGYTF. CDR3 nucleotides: TGCAGTGCCTCAGGAGGGAACGGCTACACCTTC.